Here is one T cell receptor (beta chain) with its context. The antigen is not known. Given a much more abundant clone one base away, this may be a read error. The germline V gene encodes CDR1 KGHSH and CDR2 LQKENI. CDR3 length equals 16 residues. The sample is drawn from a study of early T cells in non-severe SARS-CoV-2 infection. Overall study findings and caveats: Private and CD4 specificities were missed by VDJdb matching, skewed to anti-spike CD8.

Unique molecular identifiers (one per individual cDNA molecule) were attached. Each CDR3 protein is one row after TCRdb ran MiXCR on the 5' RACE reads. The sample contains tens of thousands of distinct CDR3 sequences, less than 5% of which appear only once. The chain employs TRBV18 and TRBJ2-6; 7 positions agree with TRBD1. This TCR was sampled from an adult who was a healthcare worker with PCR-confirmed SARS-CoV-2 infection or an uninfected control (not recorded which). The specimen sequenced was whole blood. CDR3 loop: CASSSGGHSGANVLAF. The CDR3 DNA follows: TGTGCCAGCTCATCAGGGGGACACTCTGGGGCCAACGTCCTGGCTTTC.